This T cell receptor (beta chain) was sequenced for a study of human T cells and chemical hapten exposure. Study as a whole: Sensitization used 2% DPC on around 2 cm by around 2 cm upper inner arm skin. Study conclusions and caveats: Expanded TCRs grouped into significantly more large CDR3 similarity clusters than controls produced. DPC sensitization did not alter TCRs above 1 in 1000 frequency. Alopecia was present in the donors, so their immune response may differ from healthy people's.

The germline V and J ends were trimmed by 3 bases and 0 bases, with 13 bases remaining between them. This CDR3 spans 15 amino acids. Germline lookup yields CDR1 SGHRS and CDR2 YFSETQ. TCRdb independently ran MiXCR on the RACE reads; one entry per CDR3 protein. The sample has more than 100,000 distinct CDR3 sequences; about 13% are singletons. In the case of this clonotype: Its target is unknown.

Time point reported: pre-sensitization, week 0. Treatment in this sample: therapeutic diphenylcyclopropenone sensitization with weekly scalp DPC. This receptor was obtained from a woman between 18 and 29 years old with alopecia areata. Some clones in this sample may be carry-over from other donors' samples. The sample consisted of whole blood, taken in connection with sensitization to the hapten diphenylcyclopropenone (DPC). The chain combines TRBV5-1 with TRBJ2-7; maybe TRBD2 (6 bases). Here the CDR3 reads CASSSMHGGSYEQYF. DNA of the CDR3: TGCGCCAGCAGCTCCATGCACGGGGGCTCCTACGAGCAGTACTTC. Variable domain in full (rest from reference TRBV5-1 and TRBJ2-7): KAGVTQTPRYLIKTRGQQVTLSCSPISGHRSVSWYQQTPGQGLQFLFEYFSETQRNKGNFPGRFSGRQFSNSRSEMNVSTLELGDSALYLCASSSMHGGSYEQYFGPGTRLTVT.